The entry below gives a single TCR beta chain sequence along with its context. The study ran its PCR with 60 Vbeta and 13 Jbeta primers. Profiled with immunoSEQ multiplex PCR; TCRdb holds only in-frame clones, not every one. The profile shows about 120,000 clones, 70% to 90% of them singletons. CDR3 length: 15 amino acids. The data are from a study of cytomegalovirus exposure and HLA in healthy donors. The chain couples TRBV1 to TRBJ2-7; the D call in the table, TRBD2, was not verified against the DNA. TRBV1 is designated a pseudogene. Material: PBMCs. This clonotype originated in a man aged 35 to 55 in good health and CMV-seronegative. The CDR3 nucleotides are TGCACCAGCATGGGGACTAGCGGGAATGTTTACGAGCAGTACTTC. It specifies CTSMGTSGNVYEQYF.